The 5 T cell receptor beta chains presented below share a single source sample, sequenced in a study of response to subunit inactivated influenza vaccine. From the RT-PCR reads, TCRdb called clonotypes with MiXCR, one entry per CDR3 protein. Of around 480,000 distinct CDR3 sequences detected, approximately 15% appear once; the ten largest clones hold 3% to 3.5%. The sample in question was CD4+ T cells sorted from PBMCs, obtained around 2 years after vaccination. These receptors came from a man aged 50 to 75 who received an inactivated influenza vaccine.

This clonotype was picked up a small number of times. This sequence joins TRBV24-1 and TRBJ2-7; D perhaps matches TRBD1 (6 bases). Trimming took off 3 bases at V and 6 bases at J, with 20 bases between the two ends. Germline V gene sequence: CDR1 KGHDR, CDR2 SFDVKD. This CDR3 region has 16 residues. The CDR3 nucleotides read TGTGCCACCAGTGATCCCCCTCAGGGGAGATTGTGCGAGCAGTACTTC. Protein: CATSDPPQGRLCEQYF.

The sample holds many counts of this clonotype. The chain uses TRBV3-1 and TRBJ2-1; 9 bases fit TRBD1. Germline values: CDR1 LGHDT, CDR2 YNNKEL (reference sequence). The CDR3 length is 15 residues. The V gene end was trimmed by 1 base and the J gene end by 8 bases; junction bases not matched to a gene: 6. CDR3 amino acids: CASSQVTGGRYEQFF. The CDR3 DNA reads as TGTGCCAGCAGCCAAGTAACAGGGGGCAGGTATGAGCAGTTCTTC.

The chain couples TRBV20-1 to TRBJ2-3; D uncertain. The CDR3 has 15 residues. The V end lost 0 bases, the J end lost 0 bases, and 10 bases lay between the germline ends. CDR1 and CDR2 (germline): DFQATT, SNEGSKA (reference sequence). The CDR3 nucleotides are TGCAGTGCTAGAGATGTAAGGGATAGCACAGATACGCAGTATTTT. This codes for CSARDVRDSTDTQYF.

The V and J genes are TRBV28 and TRBJ1-3; no reliable D call. This CDR3 spans 16 amino acids. Germline V CDR1 and CDR2: MDHEN, SYDVKM. Trimming took 5 bases from V and 0 from J, leaving 14 bases between them. CDR3 region: CASSLYWTDSGNTIYF. The CDR3 DNA follows: TGTGCCAGCAGTCTATACTGGACGGACTCTGGAAACACCATATATTTT.

V and J are TRBV7-9 and TRBJ2-7; D is unresolved. V was clipped by 4 bases and J by 5 bases, with 6 bases between them. There are 11 residues in the CDR3. Germline CDR1 SEHNR, CDR2 FQNEAQ (reference sequence). Here the CDR3 DNA reads TGTGCCAGCAGCTCGTCTCACGAGCAGTACTTC. Amino acids: CASSSSHEQYF.